This record looks at one T cell receptor (beta chain) sequence and its context. Its antigen is not identified. This sample is drawn from a study of T cell responses to AZD1222 COVID-19 vaccine. This CDR3 contains 15 residues. Germline lookup yields CDR1 LNHNV and CDR2 YYDKDF (reference sequence). Trimming took off 1 base at V and 0 bases at J, with 7 bases between the two ends. Study findings and constraints: Targets within unmutated variant regions were reportedly found for nearly half of spike-specific TCRs. The donors showed a predominance of white British ancestry and of females, with possible underestimation of clonal diversity.

Data came from immunoSEQ multiplex PCR; TCRdb stores just in-frame clones and leaves some out. The sample has 250,000 or so clones; just over 90% are singletons. The TCR was taken from an adult in good health. The chain links TRBV15 to TRBJ1-5, with unresolved D. The material was peripheral blood, obtained on day 0 of AZD1222 vaccination. CDR3 in DNA: TGTGCCACCAGCAGAGCCGCAGATAGCAATCAGCCCCAGCATTTT. Its translation is CATSRAADSNQPQHF.